The 5 T cell receptor beta chains listed next were all sequenced from one sample in a study of blood T cells in healthy people across ages. It was with a sample-barcoded 5' primer and a J-beta primer mix that a second PCR of roughly 6 to 11 cycles was run. One entry per CDR3 protein results from TCRdb running MiXCR on the 5' RACE reads. Of some 800,000 distinct CDR3 sequences detected, around 45% appear once; the ten largest clones hold roughly 19%. Sequenced sample: blood. These receptors came from a man aged 60 to 75 in good health.

This clonotype was counted a few times. The CDR3 spells CASSSRPGQRVLAKNIQYF. CDR3 DNA: TGTGCCAGCAGTTCCCGACCGGGACAGCGGGTTCTAGCCAAAAACATTCAGTACTTC. The chain is built from TRBV12-3 or TRBV12-4 and TRBJ2-4; TRBD1 is a possible D gene (7 bases). The CDR3 totals 19 residues. V was cut by 4 bases and J by 0 bases, with 22 bases left in between.

This chain connects TRBV28 to TRBJ2-4, with 9 bases aligning to TRBD1. Germline values: CDR1 MDHEN, CDR2 SYDVKM. CDR3 length: 17 amino acids. V lost 6 bases, J lost 0 bases, and 9 bases stayed unmatched. CDR3 loop: CASRSNRGPEAKNIQYF. The DNA of the CDR3 is TGTGCCAGCAGGTCTAACAGGGGGCCCGAAGCCAAAAACATTCAGTACTTC.

V usage is TRBV7-9 and J usage is TRBJ2-3, with 10 bases that match TRBD1. CDR1 is SEHNR, CDR2 FQNEAQ, per germline (reference sequence). The J segment lost 6 bases and the V segment lost 5 bases, leaving 8 bases of the junction unmatched. CDR3 length equals 15 residues. In DNA, the CDR3 is TGTGCCAGCAGCGCCGGGACAGGGGACACGGATACGCAGTATTTT. Amino acid sequence: CASSAGTGDTDTQYF. Full variable domain (outside the CDR3, taken from reference TRBV7-9 and TRBJ2-3): DTGVSQNPRHKITKRGQNVTFRCDPISEHNRLYWYRQTLGQGPEFLTYFQNEAQLEKSRLLSDRFSAERPKGSFSTLEIQRTEQGDSAMYLCASSAGTGDTDTQYFGPGTRLTVL.

A note on this clonotype: This may stem from a read error, because a much larger clone lies one nucleotide away. The CDR3 DNA reads as TGTGCCACCGGGGGAGGGGATAACATTCAGTACTTC. It is translated as CATGGGDNIQYF. The chain recombines TRBV15 with TRBJ2-4; 7 bases map to TRBD2. The CDR3 contains 12 residues. V lost 8 bases to trimming and J lost 7 bases; unmatched junction nucleotides: 5. Germline CDR1 and CDR2: LNHNV and YYDKDF (reference sequence).

This clonotype has just a few counts. The chain employs TRBV5-1 and TRBJ2-6; 7 positions agree with TRBD2. CDR3 length equals 16 residues. CDR1 and CDR2 (germline): SGHRS, YFSETQ. Losses at the gene ends were 4 bases for V and 4 bases for J; bases not matched to a gene: 8. The CDR3 DNA reads TGCGCCAGCAGCCCGGGCGGGGGATCCGGGGCCAACGTCCTGACTTTC. Amino acid sequence: CASSPGGGSGANVLTF. Full variable domain (outside the CDR3, taken from reference TRBV5-1 and TRBJ2-6): KAGVTQTPRYLIKTRGQQVTLSCSPISGHRSVSWYQQTPGQGLQFLFEYFSETQRNKGNFPGRFSGRQFSNSRSEMNVSTLELGDSALYLCASSPGGGSGANVLTFGAGSRLTVL.